This is a list of T cell receptor beta chains from one sample in a study of cytomegalovirus exposure and HLA in healthy donors. Clones were sequenced by immunoSEQ multiplex PCR, and TCRdb holds only the in-frame ones, with some missing. This sample has 150,000 to 200,000 clones; approximately 80% occur once, and the top ten carry about 2.4%. Source material: PBMCs. Source of these receptors: a woman between 40 and 50 years old in good health and CMV-seropositive. Each CDR3 is given with its conserved first and last residue. The D gene is left open where the match is weak. Clone size, where shown, is once, few, many, or a class for clones that have expanded.

TRBV18	TRBD1	NA	TRBJ2-7	TGTGCCAGCTCCGCTCCGGGACAGGGAGGCGAGCAGTACTTC	CASSAPGQGGEQYF
TRBV5-8	TRBD2	NA	TRBJ2-5	TGTGCCAGCAGCTTGAGGCTAGCGGGAGAGGTTGAGACCCAGTACTTC	CASSLRLAGEVETQYF
TRBV9	NA	NA	TRBJ2-7	TGTGCCAGCAGTCTCCCAGGTTCCTACGAGCAGTACTTC	CASSLPGSYEQYF
TRBV11-2	NA	NA	TRBJ2-7	TGTGCCAGCAGCTTAGGGGCTGGTTCCACCTACGAGCAGTACTTC	CASSLGAGSTYEQYF
TRBV9	NA	NA	TRBJ2-2	TGTGCCAGCAGCGTAGCTGGCAACACCGGGGAGCTGTTTTTT	CASSVAGNTGELFF
TRBV10-2	NA	NA	TRBJ2-1	TGCGCCAGCAGTGTCGCGGGGCGGCCGAACAATGAGCAGTTCTTC	CASSVAGRPNNEQFF
TRBV6-6	TRBD1	NA	TRBJ2-7	TGTGCCAGCAGTTATCCCCACAGGGGTGATTCCTACGAGCAGTACTTC	CASSYPHRGDSYEQYF
TRBV9	TRBD2	NA	TRBJ2-3	TGTGCCAGCACCAATGGACTAGCGGGGACAGATACGCAGTATTTT	CASTNGLAGTDTQYF
TRBV25-1	TRBD1	NA	TRBJ1-2	TGTGCCAGCAGTCCGACAGGGGCTGGCTACACCTTC	CASSPTGAGYTF
TRBV7-2	NA	NA	TRBJ2-2	TGTGCCAGCAGCTCCCAACCCCCCGCCCAGGGGGAGCTGTTTTTT	CASSSQPPAQGELFF
TRBV6-1	TRBD2	few	TRBJ2-5	TGTGCCAGCAGTCGGACTAGCGAGCAAGAGACCCAGTACTTC	CASSRTSEQETQYF
TRBV18	TRBD1	NA	TRBJ1-2	TGTGCCAGCTCACCTGGAATGGGACAGTCTAACTATGGCTACACCTTC	CASSPGMGQSNYGYTF
TRBV7-2	TRBD1	few	TRBJ2-7	TGTGCCAGCAGCCCCCGGACAGGGGCGGGCTACGAGCAGTACTTC	CASSPRTGAGYEQYF
TRBV4-2	TRBD1	NA	TRBJ1-1	TGTGCCAGCAGCCGGTCGGACAGGGAAGACACTGAAGCTTTCTTT	CASSRSDREDTEAFF
TRBV4-2	TRBD1	NA	TRBJ1-1	TGTGCCAGCAGCCAAGCTGGACAGGGGGCGGGTGAAGCTTTCTTT	CASSQAGQGAGEAFF
TRBV7-8	NA	NA	TRBJ2-2	TGTGCCAGCAGCCCCCCACAGGGCACCGGGGAGCTGTTTTTT	CASSPPQGTGELFF
TRBV4-1	TRBD2	NA	TRBJ2-1	TGCGCCAGCAGTCGGGGCCTCGGGAGGGACTACAATGAGCAGTTCTTC	CASSRGLGRDYNEQFF
TRBV7-9	TRBD2	NA	TRBJ2-5	TGTGCCAGCAGCTTAGGGGGGGGTGGCCAAGAGACCCAGTACTTC	CASSLGGGGQETQYF
TRBV25-1	NA	NA	TRBJ2-1	TGTGCCAGCAGAACACAGGAGTACAATGAGCAGTTCTTC	CASRTQEYNEQFF
TRBV19	NA	NA	TRBJ1-1	TGTGCCAGTAGTGCAAATCGAGGGACTGAAGCTTTCTTT	CASSANRGTEAFF
TRBV12-5	TRBD1	NA	TRBJ1-1	TGTGCTAGTGGTTTGGTAGGGACAGGGGACGCTGAAGCTTTCTTT	CASGLVGTGDAEAFF
TRBV6-1	NA	NA	TRBJ1-1	TGTGCCAGCAGTGAAGTCGGGATGAACACTGAAGCTTTCTTT	CASSEVGMNTEAFF
TRBV10-3	TRBD1	NA	TRBJ1-1	TGTGCCACGTCCGGGACAGGGGACACTGAAGCTTTCTTT	CATSGTGDTEAFF